This T cell receptor (beta chain) was retrieved from a study of T cells in Graves' hyperthyroidism and ophthalmopathy. The CDR3 consists of 12 residues. The V end was cut by 6 bases, the J end by 6 bases, with 11 bases between. Germline CDR1 is LNHDA and CDR2 is SQIVND (reference sequence). Amplified TCR beta CDR3 regions derived from RNA transcripts. When the TCR CDR3 underwent first-round RT-PCR, the HTBI primer set was used. TCRdb itself ran the multiplex PCR reads through MiXCR, one entry per CDR3 protein. The sample records some 500,000 distinct CDR3 sequences, around an eighth being singletons. The chain employs TRBV19 and TRBJ2-5; possible D gene TRBD2, 6 bases. The sample consisted of blood. This TCR came from a woman aged 18-30 years with Graves' hyperthyroidism. CDR3 sequence (DNA): TGTGCCAGTAGCGGGAGTAGGAAGACCCAGTACTTC. Its translation is CASSGSRKTQYF.